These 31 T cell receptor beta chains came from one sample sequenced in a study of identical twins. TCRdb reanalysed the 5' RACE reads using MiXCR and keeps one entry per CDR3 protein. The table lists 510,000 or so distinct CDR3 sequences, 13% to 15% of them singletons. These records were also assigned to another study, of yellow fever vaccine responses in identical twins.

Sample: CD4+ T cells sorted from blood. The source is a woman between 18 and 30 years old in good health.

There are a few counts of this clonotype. The CDR3 loop reads CASSLGAGVPHEQYF. The CDR3 DNA sequence: TGTGCCAGCAGCTTAGGTGCAGGGGTCCCGCACGAGCAGTACTTC. This rearrangement joins TRBV7-9 to TRBJ2-7; TRBD1 might be the D (6 bases). Trimming stripped 1 base from V and 5 bases from J, with 15 bases between. Germline CDR1 reads SEHNR; CDR2 reads FQNEAQ (reference sequence). This CDR3 contains 15 residues.

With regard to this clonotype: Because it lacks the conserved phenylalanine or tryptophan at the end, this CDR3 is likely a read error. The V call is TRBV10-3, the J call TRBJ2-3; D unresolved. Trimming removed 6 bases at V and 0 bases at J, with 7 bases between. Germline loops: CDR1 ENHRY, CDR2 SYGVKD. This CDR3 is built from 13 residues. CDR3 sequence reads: CAISGSSTDTQYC. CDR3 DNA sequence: TGTGCCATCAGCGGGTCCAGCACAGATACGCAGTATTGT.

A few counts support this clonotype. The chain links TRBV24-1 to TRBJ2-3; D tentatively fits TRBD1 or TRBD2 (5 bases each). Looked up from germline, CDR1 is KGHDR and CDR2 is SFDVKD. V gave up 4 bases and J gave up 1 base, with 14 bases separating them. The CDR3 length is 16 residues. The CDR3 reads CATSETGRVGTDTQYF. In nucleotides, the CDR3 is TGTGCCACCAGTGAAACGGGACGAGTTGGCACAGATACGCAGTATTTT.

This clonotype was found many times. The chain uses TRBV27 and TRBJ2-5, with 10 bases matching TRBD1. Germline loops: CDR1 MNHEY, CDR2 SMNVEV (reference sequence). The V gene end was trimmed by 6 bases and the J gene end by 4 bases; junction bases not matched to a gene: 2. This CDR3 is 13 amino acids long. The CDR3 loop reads CASRWTGGETQYF. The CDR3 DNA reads TGTGCCAGCAGATGGACAGGGGGAGAGACCCAGTACTTC.

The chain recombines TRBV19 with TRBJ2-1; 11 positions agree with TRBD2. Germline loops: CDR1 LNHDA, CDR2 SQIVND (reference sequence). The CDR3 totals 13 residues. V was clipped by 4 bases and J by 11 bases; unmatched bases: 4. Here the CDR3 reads CASSTTSGEQQFF. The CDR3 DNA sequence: TGTGCCAGTAGTACGACTAGCGGGGAACAGCAGTTCTTC. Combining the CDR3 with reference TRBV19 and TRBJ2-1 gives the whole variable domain DGGITQSPKYLFRKEGQNVTLSCEQNLNHDAMYWYRQDPGQGLRLIYYSQIVNDFQKGDIAEGYSVSREKKESFPLTVTSAQKNPTAFYLCASSTTSGEQQFFGPGTRLTVL.

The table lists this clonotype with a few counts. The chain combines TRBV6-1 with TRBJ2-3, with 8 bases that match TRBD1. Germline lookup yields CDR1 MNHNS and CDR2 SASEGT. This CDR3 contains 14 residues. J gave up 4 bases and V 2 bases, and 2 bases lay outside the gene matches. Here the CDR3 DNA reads TGTGCCAGCAGTGAATGGACAGGGTCAGATACGCAGTATTTT. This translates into CASSEWTGSDTQYF.

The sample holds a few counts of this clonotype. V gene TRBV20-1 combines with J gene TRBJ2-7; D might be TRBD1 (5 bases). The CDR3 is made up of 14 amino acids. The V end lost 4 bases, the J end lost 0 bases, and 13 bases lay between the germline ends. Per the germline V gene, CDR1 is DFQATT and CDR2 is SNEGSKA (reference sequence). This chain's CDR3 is CSATRAKNSYEQYV. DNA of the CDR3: TGCAGTGCTACCAGGGCTAAAAACTCCTACGAGCAGTACGTC.

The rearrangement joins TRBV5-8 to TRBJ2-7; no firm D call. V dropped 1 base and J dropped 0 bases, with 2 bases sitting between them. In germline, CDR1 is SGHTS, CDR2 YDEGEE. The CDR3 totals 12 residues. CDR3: CASSLISYEQYV. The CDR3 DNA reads TGTGCCAGCAGCTTGATCTCCTACGAGCAGTACGTC.

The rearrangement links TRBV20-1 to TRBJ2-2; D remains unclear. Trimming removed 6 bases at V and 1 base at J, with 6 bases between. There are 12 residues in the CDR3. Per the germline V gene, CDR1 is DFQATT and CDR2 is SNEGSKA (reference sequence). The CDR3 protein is CSAPQNTGELFF. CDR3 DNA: TGCAGTGCCCCTCAGAACACCGGGGAGCTGTTTTTT.

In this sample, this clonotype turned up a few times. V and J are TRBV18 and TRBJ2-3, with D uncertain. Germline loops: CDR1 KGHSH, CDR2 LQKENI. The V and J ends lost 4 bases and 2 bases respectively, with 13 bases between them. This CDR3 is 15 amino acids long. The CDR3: CASSRNPGHTDTQYF. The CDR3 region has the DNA TGTGCCAGCTCACGCAATCCTGGGCACACAGATACGCAGTATTTT.

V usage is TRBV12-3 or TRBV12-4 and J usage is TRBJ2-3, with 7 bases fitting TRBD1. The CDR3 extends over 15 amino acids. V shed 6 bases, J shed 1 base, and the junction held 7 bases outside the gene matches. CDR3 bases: TGTGCCAGCAGGGCCTGGACAGGTGGCACAGATACGCAGTATTTT. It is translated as CASRAWTGGTDTQYF.

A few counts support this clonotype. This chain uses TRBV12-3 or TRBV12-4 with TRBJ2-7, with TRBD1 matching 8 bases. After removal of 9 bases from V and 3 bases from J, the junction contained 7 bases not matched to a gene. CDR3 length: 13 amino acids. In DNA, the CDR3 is TGTGCCAGTGGACAGGGCCCGAACTACGAGCAGTACTTC. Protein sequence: CASGQGPNYEQYF.

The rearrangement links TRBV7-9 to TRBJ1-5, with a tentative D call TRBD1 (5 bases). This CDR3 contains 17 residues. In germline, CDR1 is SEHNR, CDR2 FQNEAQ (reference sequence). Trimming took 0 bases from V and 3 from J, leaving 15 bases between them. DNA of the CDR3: TGTGCCAGCAGCTTAGCGGTGGTTAGGGACTCCAATCAGCCCCAGCATTTT. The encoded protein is CASSLAVVRDSNQPQHF.

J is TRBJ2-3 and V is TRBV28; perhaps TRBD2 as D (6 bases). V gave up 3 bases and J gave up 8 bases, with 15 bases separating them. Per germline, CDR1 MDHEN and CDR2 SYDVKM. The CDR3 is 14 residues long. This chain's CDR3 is CASSFSSQGGTQYF. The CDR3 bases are TGTGCCAGCAGTTTTTCCTCCCAGGGAGGTACGCAGTATTTT.

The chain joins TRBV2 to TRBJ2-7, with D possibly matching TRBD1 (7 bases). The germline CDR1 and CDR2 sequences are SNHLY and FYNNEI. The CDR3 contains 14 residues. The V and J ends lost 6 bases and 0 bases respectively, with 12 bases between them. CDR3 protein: CASRAGQSSYEQYF. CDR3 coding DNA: TGTGCCAGCAGGGCGGGACAGAGCTCCTACGAGCAGTACTTC.

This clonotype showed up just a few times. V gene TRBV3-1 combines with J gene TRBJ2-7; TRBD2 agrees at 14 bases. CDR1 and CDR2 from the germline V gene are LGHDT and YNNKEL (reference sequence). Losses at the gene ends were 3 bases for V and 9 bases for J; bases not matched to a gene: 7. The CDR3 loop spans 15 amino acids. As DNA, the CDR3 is TGTGCCAGCAGCCAGGCGGGACTAGCGGGAGAGAGGCAGTACTTC. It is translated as CASSQAGLAGERQYF.

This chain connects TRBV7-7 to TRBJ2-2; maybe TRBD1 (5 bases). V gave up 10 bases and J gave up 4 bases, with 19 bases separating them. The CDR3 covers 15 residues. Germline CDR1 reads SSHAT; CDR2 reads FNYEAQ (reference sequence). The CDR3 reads CATKHTDSATGELFF. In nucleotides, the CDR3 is TGTGCCACAAAACATACTGACAGTGCCACCGGGGAGCTGTTTTTT. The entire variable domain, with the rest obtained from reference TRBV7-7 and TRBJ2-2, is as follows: GAGVSQSPRYKVTKRGQDVTLRCDPISSHATLYWYQQALGQGPEFLTYFNYEAQPDKSGLPSDRFSAERPEGSISTLTIQRTEQRDSAMYRCATKHTDSATGELFFGEGSRLTVL.

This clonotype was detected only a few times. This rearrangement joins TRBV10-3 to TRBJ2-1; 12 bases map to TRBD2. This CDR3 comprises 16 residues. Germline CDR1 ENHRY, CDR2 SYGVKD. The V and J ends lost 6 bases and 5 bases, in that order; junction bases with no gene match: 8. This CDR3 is CAIRPLTSGGNNEQFF. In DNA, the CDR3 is TGTGCCATCAGGCCTCTTACTAGCGGGGGGAACAATGAGCAGTTCTTC.

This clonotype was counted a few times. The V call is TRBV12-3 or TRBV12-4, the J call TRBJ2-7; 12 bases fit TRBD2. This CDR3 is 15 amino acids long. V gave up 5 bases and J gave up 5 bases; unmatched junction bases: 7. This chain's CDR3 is CASSLTRLAGDEQYF. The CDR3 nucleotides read TGTGCCAGCAGTCTCACTCGACTAGCGGGAGACGAGCAGTACTTC.

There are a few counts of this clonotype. The CDR3 loop is CASSQELAGGADTQYF. CDR3 DNA sequence: TGTGCCAGCAGCCAAGAACTAGCGGGGGGCGCAGATACGCAGTATTTT. The chain couples TRBV4-2 to TRBJ2-3; the match to TRBD2 covers 12 bases. CDR3 length equals 16 residues. CDR1 is LGHNA and CDR2 is YNFKEQ in the germline V gene. V lost 0 bases to trimming and J lost 4 bases; unmatched junction nucleotides: 2.

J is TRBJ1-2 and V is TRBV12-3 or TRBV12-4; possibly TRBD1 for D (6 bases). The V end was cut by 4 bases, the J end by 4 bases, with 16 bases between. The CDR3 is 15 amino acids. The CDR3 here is CASSSVQGFFYGYTF. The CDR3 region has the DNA TGTGCCAGCAGTTCGGTACAGGGTTTTTTCTATGGCTACACCTTC.

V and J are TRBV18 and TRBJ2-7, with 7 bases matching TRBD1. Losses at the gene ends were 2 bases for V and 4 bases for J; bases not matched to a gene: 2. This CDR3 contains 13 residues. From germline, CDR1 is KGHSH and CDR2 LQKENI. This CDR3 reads CASSPTGQYEQYV. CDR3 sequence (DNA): TGTGCCAGCTCACCAACGGGACAGTACGAGCAGTACGTC.

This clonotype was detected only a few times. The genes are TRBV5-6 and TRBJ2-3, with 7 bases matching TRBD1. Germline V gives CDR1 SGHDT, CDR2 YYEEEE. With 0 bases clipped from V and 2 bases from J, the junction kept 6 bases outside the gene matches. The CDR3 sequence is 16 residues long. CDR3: CASSLVDRYFTDTQYF. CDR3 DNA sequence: TGTGCCAGCAGCTTGGTGGACAGGTATTTCACAGATACGCAGTATTTT.

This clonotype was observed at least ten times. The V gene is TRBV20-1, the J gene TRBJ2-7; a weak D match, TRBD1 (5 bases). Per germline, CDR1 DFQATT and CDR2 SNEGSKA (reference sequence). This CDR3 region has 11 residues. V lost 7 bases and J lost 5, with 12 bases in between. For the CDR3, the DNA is TGCAGTGGGTCCCAGGGCCACGAGCAGTACTTC. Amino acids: CSGSQGHEQYF.

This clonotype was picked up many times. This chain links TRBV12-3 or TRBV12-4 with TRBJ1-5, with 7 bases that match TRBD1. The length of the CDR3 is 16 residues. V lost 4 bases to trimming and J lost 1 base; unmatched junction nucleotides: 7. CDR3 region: CASSSKGQRSNQPQHF. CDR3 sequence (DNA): TGTGCCAGCAGTTCGAAGGGACAGAGGAGCAATCAGCCCCAGCATTTT.

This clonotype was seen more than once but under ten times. This CDR3 reads CASSFLVNSYEQYV. For the CDR3, the DNA is TGTGCCAGCAGCTTCCTCGTGAACTCCTACGAGCAGTACGTC. The gene calls are TRBV2 and TRBJ2-7, with D uncertain. Trimming stripped 6 bases from V and 0 bases from J, with 12 bases between. CDR1 and CDR2 (germline): SNHLY, FYNNEI. The CDR3 contains 14 residues.

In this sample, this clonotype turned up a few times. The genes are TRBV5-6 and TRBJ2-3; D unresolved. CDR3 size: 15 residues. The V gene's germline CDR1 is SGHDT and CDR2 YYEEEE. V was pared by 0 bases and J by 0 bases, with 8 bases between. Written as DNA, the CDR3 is TGTGCCAGCAGCTTGGGGGCAACTAGCACAGATACGCAGTATTTT. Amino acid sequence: CASSLGATSTDTQYF.

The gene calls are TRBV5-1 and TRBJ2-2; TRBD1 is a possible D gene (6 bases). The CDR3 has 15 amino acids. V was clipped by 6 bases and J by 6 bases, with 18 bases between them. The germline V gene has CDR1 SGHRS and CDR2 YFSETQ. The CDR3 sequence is CASNSGTFRSGELFF. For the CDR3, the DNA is TGCGCCAGCAACTCCGGGACATTCCGTTCCGGGGAGCTGTTTTTT.

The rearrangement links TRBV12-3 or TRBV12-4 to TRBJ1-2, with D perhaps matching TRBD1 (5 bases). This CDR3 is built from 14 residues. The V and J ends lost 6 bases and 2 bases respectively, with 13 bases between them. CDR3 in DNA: TGTGCCAGCAGCCCAATCGGGGCCAACTATGGCTACACCTTC. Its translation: CASSPIGANYGYTF.

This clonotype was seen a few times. CDR3 in amino acids: CASSLFRTEQETQYF. DNA for the CDR3: TGTGCCAGCAGTTTATTTCGGACAGAACAAGAGACCCAGTACTTC. The chain employs TRBV27 and TRBJ2-5; weak D call: TRBD1 (6 bases). CDR1 and CDR2 (germline): MNHEY, SMNVEV (reference sequence). This CDR3 comprises 15 residues. Trimming left V 1 base short and J 2 bases short, with 11 bases between.

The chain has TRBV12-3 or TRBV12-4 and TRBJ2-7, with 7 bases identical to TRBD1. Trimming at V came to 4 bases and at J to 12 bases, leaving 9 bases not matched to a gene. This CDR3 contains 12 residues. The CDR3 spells CASSSLQGWPYF. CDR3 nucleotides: TGTGCCAGCAGTTCCCTACAGGGGTGGCCGTACTTC.